This is a list of T cell receptor beta chains from one sample in a study of T cells after yellow fever vaccination. TCRdb used MiXCR to reprocess the 5' RACE reads, holding one entry per CDR3 protein. This table holds 500,000 to 650,000 distinct CDR3 sequences, 12% found once. Sequenced here: PBMCs, sampled on the day of the yellow fever booster vaccination. The receptors shown here come from a man between 25 and 39 years old who received the YFV17D yellow fever vaccine. The CDR3 runs from the conserved cysteine through the conserved F or W. A D gene is named only where the DNA matches it firmly. Clone size is stated in some rows and not others, as once, few, many or a class when expanded.

d_call j_call v_call clone_size cdr3_aa cdr3_nt
TRBD2 TRBJ2-1 TRBV7-9 few CASSISGNPYNEQFF TGTGCCAGCAGTATTAGCGGGAACCCCTACAATGAGCAGTTCTTC
. TRBJ2-1 TRBV30 . CAWSRGSYNEQFF TGTGCCTGGAGTCGCGGGTCCTACAATGAGCAGTTCTTC
. TRBJ2-1 TRBV5-4 many CASSLGGFSYNEQFF TGTGCCAGCAGCTTGGGCGGGTTCTCCTACAATGAGCAGTTCTTC
TRBD1 TRBJ2-6 TRBV24-1 . CATSDFRGPGANVLTF TGTGCCACCAGTGATTTTAGGGGGCCCGGGGCCAACGTCCTGACTTTC
TRBD1 TRBJ2-7 TRBV7-9 few CASSSGTGVVEQYF TGTGCCAGCAGCTCCGGGACAGGGGTGGTCGAGCAGTACTTC
. TRBJ2-1 TRBV3-1 few CASSQAGRNEQFF TGTGCCAGCAGCCAAGCTGGCCGCAATGAGCAGTTCTTC
TRBD2 TRBJ2-2 TRBV6-1 . CASRDGLAGAGELFF TGTGCCAGCAGAGACGGACTAGCGGGAGCCGGGGAGCTGTTTTTT
TRBD1 TRBJ2-1 TRBV12-3/TRBV12-4 . CASSLLRTGGAGEQFF TGTGCCAGCAGTTTATTACGCACAGGGGGCGCAGGTGAGCAGTTCTTC
. TRBJ1-5 TRBV6-2/TRBV6-3 few CASTHGGMGNQPQHF TGTGCCAGCACCCACGGGGGAATGGGAAATCAGCCCCAGCATTTT
TRBD1 TRBJ1-6 TRBV11-3 . CASSDQGTGDSPLHF TGTGCCAGCAGCGACCAGGGAACAGGGGATTCACCCCTCCACTTT
TRBD1 TRBJ1-3 TRBV7-6 few CASGQGAGNTIYF TGTGCCAGCGGACAGGGGGCTGGAAACACCATATATTTT
TRBD2 TRBJ2-7 TRBV4-1 few CASSQALAGAGSYEQYF TGCGCCAGCAGCCAAGCTCTAGCGGGAGCGGGGTCCTACGAGCAGTACTTC
. TRBJ2-1 TRBV20-1 many CSARGVNEQFF TGCAGTGCTAGAGGGGTTAATGAGCAGTTCTTC
. TRBJ2-1 TRBV20-1 . CSARAGTPDNEQFF TGCAGTGCTAGGGCCGGGACACCCGATAATGAGCAGTTCTTC
. TRBJ1-2 TRBV12-3/TRBV12-4 few CASREDGPYGYTF TGTGCCAGCAGGGAGGACGGACCCTATGGCTACACCTTC
TRBD2 TRBJ2-5 TRBV29-1 few CSVDGAGGETQYF TGCAGCGTTGACGGAGCGGGAGGGGAGACCCAGTACTTC
TRBD2 TRBJ2-1 TRBV7-9 . CASKRLAGTHNEQFF TGTGCCAGCAAAAGACTAGCGGGAACGCACAATGAGCAGTTCTTC
TRBD1 TRBJ2-7 TRBV12-3/TRBV12-4 many CASSDRDAEQYF TGTGCCAGCAGTGACAGGGACGCCGAGCAGTACTTC
TRBD2 TRBJ2-1 TRBV20-1 . CSPRGGDEQFF TGCAGCCCGCGGGGGGGCGATGAGCAGTTCTTC
. TRBJ2-3 TRBV4-2 few CASSQDLMADTQYF TGTGCCAGCAGCCAAGATCTCATGGCGGATACGCAGTATTTT
TRBD2 TRBJ2-7 TRBV29-1 many CSVVASGTYEQYF TGCAGCGTTGTGGCTAGCGGGACCTACGAGCAGTACTTC
. TRBJ2-3 TRBV27 many CASSSFDTQYF TGTGCCAGCAGTTCGTTCGATACGCAGTATTTT
TRBD1 TRBJ2-2 TRBV12-3/TRBV12-4 . CASNRGTGVLAVNTGELFF TGTGCCAGCAACCGGGGGACAGGGGTCCTAGCGGTGAACACCGGGGAGCTGTTTTTT
TRBD2 TRBJ2-2 TRBV7-2 few CASSFGRERAPGELFF TGTGCCAGCAGCTTCGGGCGGGAGAGGGCGCCCGGGGAGCTGTTTTTT
TRBD1 TRBJ2-7 TRBV28 few CASSSTGTANAYEQYF TGTGCCAGCAGTTCAACCGGGACAGCGAATGCCTACGAGCAGTACTTC
TRBD1 TRBJ2-7 TRBV18 . CASSPEDRDYEQYF TGTGCCAGCTCACCCGAGGACAGGGACTACGAGCAGTACTTC
. TRBJ1-2 TRBV5-1 . CASSLNAGLGELRGYTF TGCGCCAGCAGCTTGAATGCGGGGCTGGGGGAGCTACGAGGCTACACCTTC
. TRBJ2-7 TRBV25-1 . CASSPHGAGTEEQYF TGTGCCAGCAGTCCCCACGGGGCAGGAACGGAGGAGCAGTACTTC
. TRBJ2-7 TRBV18 . CASSPAPSSYEQYF TGTGCCAGCTCACCGGCTCCAAGCTCCTACGAGCAGTACTTC
. TRBJ1-2 TRBV20-1 . CSPAEVGYTF TGCAGTCCTGCTGAGGTTGGCTACACCTTC
TRBD2 TRBJ2-2 TRBV5-1 . CASSLGLAQTNTGELFF TGCGCCAGCAGCTTGGGACTAGCGCAAACGAACACCGGGGAGCTGTTTTTT
TRBD2 TRBJ2-2 TRBV4-3 . CASSRTSGTGGELFF TGCGCCAGCAGCCGGACTAGCGGGACCGGCGGGGAGCTGTTTTTT
. TRBJ1-2 TRBV6-1 . CAGTTGVGYTF TGTGCCGGAACGACGGGGGTTGGCTACACCTTC
TRBD1 TRBJ1-5 TRBV6-1 . CASIPGRGRRDNQPQHF TGTGCCAGCATCCCTGGGAGGGGGCGAAGGGACAATCAGCCCCAGCATTTT
TRBD2 TRBJ2-3 TRBV29-1 many CSVSGLAGAADTQYF TGCAGCGTTTCCGGACTAGCGGGAGCCGCAGATACGCAGTATTTT
TRBD2 TRBJ2-2 TRBV12-3/TRBV12-4 few CASTLRTSGSAGELFF TGTGCCAGCACCCTTCGGACTAGCGGGAGCGCCGGGGAGCTGTTTTTT
. TRBJ2-7 TRBV4-3 few CASSQAVSPMDEQYF TGCGCCAGCAGCCAAGCTGTAAGTCCCATGGACGAGCAGTACTTC
. TRBJ2-1 TRBV6-6 many CASSSTGNEQFF TGTGCCAGCAGTTCGACAGGTAATGAGCAGTTCTTC
TRBD2 TRBJ2-2 TRBV19 few CASRYGLVGDSGELFF TGTGCCAGTAGATATGGACTAGTCGGAGACTCCGGGGAGCTGTTTTTT
TRBD2 TRBJ2-1 TRBV20-1 few CSASFGGRPNEQFF TGCAGTGCTTCCTTTGGCGGGAGGCCCAATGAGCAGTTCTTC
. TRBJ2-2 TRBV6-5 few CASSYRDPGTGELFF TGTGCCAGCAGTTACCGTGACCCCGGAACCGGGGAGCTGTTTTTT
TRBD1 TRBJ2-2 TRBV28 few CASRPGQGINTGELFF TGTGCCAGCAGACCGGGACAGGGAATAAACACCGGGGAGCTGTTTTTT
. TRBJ2-2 TRBV10-2 few CAIQDGANTGELFF TGCGCCATCCAAGACGGAGCGAACACCGGGGAGCTGTTTTTT
TRBD1 TRBJ2-7 TRBV18 . CASSDRVLRGAEQYF TGTGCCAGCTCAGACAGGGTATTACGGGGAGCCGAGCAGTACTTC
. TRBJ2-1 TRBV5-1 . CASSFNRMGDNEQFF TGCGCCAGCAGCTTTAACAGGATGGGCGACAATGAGCAGTTCTTC
TRBD2 TRBJ2-4 TRBV7-2 . CASSLGVSGRINIQYF TGTGCCAGCAGCTTAGGGGTTAGCGGGAGGATAAACATTCAGTACTTC
TRBD1 TRBJ2-7 TRBV29-1 . CSGTGQGNEQYF TGCAGCGGAACGGGACAGGGTAACGAGCAGTACTTC
. TRBJ2-6 TRBV6-1 . CASSLGGLGVSGANVLTF TGTGCCAGCAGTCTCGGGGGGCTGGGGGTCTCTGGGGCCAACGTCCTGACTTTC
. TRBJ2-1 TRBV9 few CASSVGSSGAYEQFF TGTGCCAGCAGCGTAGGTAGTAGCGGTGCCTATGAGCAGTTCTTC
. TRBJ1-1 TRBV2 . CASGPPAGYQSFLAF TGTGCCAGCGGGCCCCCGGCGGGTTACCAATCATTTTTGGCTTTT
TRBD2 TRBJ2-1 TRBV6-1 few CASSQSGRAYNEQFF TGTGCCAGCAGCCAAAGCGGGAGGGCCTACAATGAGCAGTTCTTC
. TRBJ1-6 TRBV5-4 . CASSLFGWNSPLHF TGTGCCAGCAGCTTGTTTGGGTGGAATTCACCCCTCCACTTT
. TRBJ2-1 TRBV20-1 . CSVAKRGGNSYNEQFF TGCTCAGTAGCGAAAAGAGGCGGGAACTCCTACAATGAGCAGTTCTTC
TRBD2 TRBJ2-1 TRBV20-1 . CSAIGLAVINEQFF TGCAGTGCTATTGGACTAGCGGTTATCAATGAGCAGTTCTTC